The present TCR beta chain was sequenced within a study of lymphopenia after photon versus proton radiotherapy. Study-level results: Proton therapy kept repertoires fairly stable, unlike photons, which gained effector/memory cells. Oligoclonal CD8+ Temra expansion after nadir drove photon patients' diversity drop. A bigger post-nadir fall in TCR diversity correlated inversely with survival time in deceased patients. Survival link was tested only in deceased patients; proton benefit remains a possibility.

This table comes from immunoSEQ multiplex PCR, and its TCRdb copy is limited to in-frame clones, with some not included. The sample records tens of thousands of clones, about 90% being singletons. A remark on this clone: Its antigen is not known.

Looked up from germline, CDR1 is SGHNT and CDR2 is YENEEA. The length of the CDR3 is 15 residues. V shed 4 bases, J shed 1 base, and the junction held 4 bases outside the gene matches. The gene calls are TRBV11-3 and TRBJ1-3, with 7 bases matching TRBD1. Here the sequenced sample was peripheral blood, taken from a patient treated with proton-based radiotherapy. This sequence was found in a man at least 80 years old with esophageal cancer. CDR3 protein: CASSSDRESGNTIYF. In DNA, the CDR3 is TGTGCCAGCAGCTCCGACAGGGAATCTGGAAACACCATATATTTT. Supplemented by reference TRBV11-3 and TRBJ1-3, the full variable domain reads EAGVVQSPRYKIIEKKQPVAFWCNPISGHNTLYWYLQNLGQGPELLIRYENEEAVDDSQLPKDRFSAERLKGVDSTLKIQPAELGDSAVYLCASSSDRESGNTIYFGEGSWLTVV.